Below are 28 T cell receptor beta chains sequenced from a single sample in a study of blood T cells in healthy people across ages. Alongside a J-beta primer mix, a sample-barcoded 5' primer served in a second PCR lasting about 7 to 12 cycles. TCRdb re-analysed the 5' RACE reads in MiXCR, keeping a single row per CDR3 protein. The table includes 540,000 or so distinct CDR3 sequences, around half detected once. Sample: blood. These receptors came from a man older than 75 in good health.

This clonotype was detected only a few times. This chain joins TRBV4-3 and TRBJ1-2; a weak D match, TRBD1 (5 bases). The germline gives CDR1 LGHNA, CDR2 YSLEER. V lost 0 bases, J lost 3 bases, and 14 bases lay in between. CDR3 size: 16 residues. The CDR3 DNA reads as TGCGCCAGCAGCCAAGAAGTGGCAGGGTGGGACTATGGCTACACCTTC. Protein product: CASSQEVAGWDYGYTF.

This clonotype was detected a few times. V gene TRBV4-1 combines with J gene TRBJ2-2; a possible D gene is TRBD2 (6 bases). Germline CDR1 reads MGHRA; CDR2 reads YSYEKL. V gave up 4 bases and J gave up 7 bases, with 7 bases separating them. The CDR3 contains 12 residues. CDR3 DNA sequence: TGCGCCAGCAGCCTGCGGGACGGGGAGCTGTTTTTT. Encoded protein: CASSLRDGELFF.

J is TRBJ2-7 and V is TRBV28; D is possibly TRBD1 (7 bases). The V gene lost 7 bases and the J gene lost 6 bases, with 25 bases spanning the gap. The germline V gene encodes CDR1 MDHEN and CDR2 SYDVKM. The CDR3 consists of 16 residues. CDR3 in amino acids: CASTPRGGRGRFEQYF. The CDR3 DNA reads TGTGCCAGCACACCTCGGGGCGGCAGGGGGAGGTTCGAGCAGTACTTC.

This clonotype was picked up a small number of times. The chain recombines TRBV28 with TRBJ2-3; possible D gene TRBD1, 6 bases. Trimming shortened V by 1 base and J by 1 base, and 21 bases separated the two germline ends. This CDR3 has 19 amino acids. CDR1 MDHEN and CDR2 SYDVKM come from the germline V gene. The chain's CDR3 is CASSLYPAGVPSRTDTQYF. The CDR3 region has the DNA TGTGCCAGCAGTTTATACCCGGCAGGGGTGCCCTCGCGCACAGATACGCAGTATTTT.

This clonotype was found a few times. This rearrangement joins TRBV7-2 to TRBJ2-1, with a weak D call TRBD1 (6 bases). Trimming removed 1 base from V and 3 bases from J, with 19 bases in between. Germline CDR1 and CDR2: SGHTA and FQGNSA. The CDR3 length is 18 residues. The CDR3 here is CASSLVTGQTHNYNEQFF. DNA for the CDR3: TGTGCCAGCAGCTTAGTTACCGGACAGACTCACAACTACAATGAGCAGTTCTTC.

In its sample, this clonotype was seen a few times. V usage is TRBV20-1 and J usage is TRBJ2-3; D is possibly TRBD1 (6 bases). V gave up 0 bases and J gave up 6 bases, with 10 bases separating them. CDR1 is DFQATT, CDR2 SNEGSKA, per germline (reference sequence). This CDR3 has 13 amino acids. This CDR3 is CSARDQGRDTQYF. CDR3 DNA: TGCAGTGCTAGAGATCAGGGGCGGGATACGCAGTATTTT.

The sample holds many counts of this clonotype. The chain carries TRBV6-6 and TRBJ2-4, with TRBD1 identical over 7 bases. Germline V gene data show CDR1 as MNHNY and CDR2 as SVGAGI (reference sequence). The CDR3 loop spans 17 amino acids. The V and J ends lost 7 bases and 4 bases, in that order; junction bases with no gene match: 16. The CDR3 reads CASTLGLSGTVKNIQYF. The CDR3 nucleotides are TGTGCCAGCACCCTGGGGTTGTCCGGGACAGTAAAAAACATTCAGTACTTC.

The chain joins TRBV9 to TRBJ2-7; D is possibly TRBD2 (7 bases). In germline, CDR1 is SGDLS, CDR2 YYNGEE. V gave up 9 bases and J gave up 4 bases, with 23 bases separating them. There are 15 residues in the CDR3. The CDR3 DNA follows: TGTGCCACGGGGGCGCGGGAGAAATATCGGTACGAGCAGTACTTC. Encoded protein: CATGAREKYRYEQYF.

In this sample, this clonotype turned up a few times. This chain uses TRBV20-1 with TRBJ1-6, with TRBD1 identical over 7 bases. In germline, CDR1 is DFQATT, CDR2 SNEGSKA (reference sequence). Trimming took 0 bases from V and 9 from J; bases not matched to a gene: 5. This CDR3 is built from 14 residues. CDR3 in amino acids: CSARETGRGSPLHF. CDR3 DNA: TGCAGTGCTAGAGAGACAGGGCGGGGTTCACCCCTCCACTTT.

To note about this clonotype: An end of the junction differs from the germline gene, which may be a read error. V gene TRBV20-1 combines with J gene TRBJ2-4; TRBD2 aligns across 9 bases. Gene TRBJ2-5 matches the end of the DNA better, so the J call may be wrong. The CDR3 runs 17 residues. Germline lookup yields CDR1 DFQATT and CDR2 SNEGSKA (reference sequence). This chain's CDR3 is CSASNATVAGVQKTQYF. Written as DNA, the CDR3 is TGCAGTGCTAGCAACGCAACTGTAGCGGGAGTCCAAAAGACCCAGTACTTC.

Notes on this clonotype: An end of the junction differs from the germline gene, which may be a read error. As DNA, the CDR3 is TGTGTCAGCAGTATTAGAGATACGCAGTATTTT. Encoded protein: CVSSIRDTQYF. The rearrangement uses TRBV12-3 or TRBV12-4 and TRBJ2-3; D is undetermined. The CDR3 is 11 amino acids.

The chain uses TRBV20-1 and TRBJ2-7, with 9 bases aligning to TRBD1. The germline V gene encodes CDR1 DFQATT and CDR2 SNEGSKA (reference sequence). The length of the CDR3 is 15 residues. The trim removed 4 bases at V and 5 bases at J, leaving 12 bases unmatched. The CDR3 protein is CSATIPGQGTNEQYF. In DNA form, the CDR3 reads TGCAGTGCTACCATTCCGGGACAGGGAACGAACGAGCAGTACTTC.

This chain uses TRBV30 with TRBJ1-4; 7 bases map to TRBD1. CDR1 GTSNPN and CDR2 SVGIG come from the germline V gene (reference sequence). The CDR3 covers 16 residues. V lost 2 bases and J lost 5; bases outside the gene matches: 11. The CDR3 DNA is TGTGCCTGGAGTACTAGACCGGGACAGCAAAATGAAAAACTGTTTTTT. Its protein product is CAWSTRPGQQNEKLFF.

V is TRBV20-1 and J is TRBJ2-7; TRBD2 aligns across 7 bases. This CDR3 spans 12 amino acids. Losses at the gene ends were 6 bases for V and 6 bases for J; bases not matched to a gene: 8. In germline, CDR1 is DFQATT, CDR2 SNEGSKA (reference sequence). CDR3 amino acids: CSAPGGGGEQYF. Written as DNA, the CDR3 is TGCAGTGCACCGGGGGGTGGGGGCGAGCAGTACTTC.

The rearrangement uses TRBV7-9 and TRBJ2-5, with D perhaps assigned TRBD1 or TRBD2 (5 bases each). The germline gives CDR1 SEHNR, CDR2 FQNEAQ (reference sequence). This CDR3 is 12 amino acids long. This chain's CDR3 is CSYSGTSLEQYF. CDR3 DNA sequence: TGTTCCTACTCGGGGACGTCCTTAGAGCAGTACTTC. The full variable domain, its missing parts supplied by reference TRBV7-9 and TRBJ2-5, is DTGVSQNPRHKITKRGQNVTFRCDPISEHNRLYWYRQTLGQGPEFLTYFQNEAQLEKSRLLSDRFSAERPKGSFSTLEIQRTEQGDSAMYLCSYSGTSLEQYFGPGTRLLVL.

The chain combines TRBV7-9 with TRBJ2-3; 9 positions match TRBD1. Germline CDR1 SEHNR, CDR2 FQNEAQ (reference sequence). The CDR3 is made up of 14 amino acids. V was pared by 7 bases and J by 4 bases, with 6 bases of the junction left unmatched. The CDR3 DNA reads as TGTGCCAGCAACTTGGACAGGGGAGCAGATACGCAGTATTTT. Translation: CASNLDRGADTQYF.

The rearrangement joins TRBV7-9 to TRBJ2-1; TRBD1 might be the D (6 bases). The CDR3 is 14 amino acids. V dropped 1 base and J dropped 13 bases, with 17 bases sitting between them. Germline loops: CDR1 SEHNR, CDR2 FQNEAQ (reference sequence). The CDR3, as DNA: TGTGCCAGCAGCTTAGGTTCATCAGGGGACGTACAGTTCTTC. Its translation is CASSLGSSGDVQFF.

The chain combines TRBV11-2 with TRBJ2-7; TRBD1 aligns across 7 bases. V gave up 5 bases and J gave up 6 bases; unmatched junction bases: 10. This CDR3 region has 14 residues. Germline CDR1 reads SGHAT; CDR2 reads FQNNGV. CDR3 in DNA: TGTGCCAGCAGCCCCGACAGCAGGGGGTGCGAGCAGTACTTC. Protein sequence: CASSPDSRGCEQYF.

The gene calls are TRBV4-2 and TRBJ2-7; 10 bases map to TRBD1. Germline V CDR1 and CDR2: LGHNA, YNFKEQ. Losses at the gene ends were 4 bases for V and 4 bases for J; bases not matched to a gene: 7. There are 15 residues in the CDR3. The CDR3 protein is CASSLGTGDLYEQYF. The CDR3 DNA reads TGTGCCAGCAGCCTCGGGACAGGGGACTTGTACGAGCAGTACTTC.

This clonotype came up a few times. The chain is built from TRBV20-1 and TRBJ2-5; the D call may be TRBD1 or TRBD2 (7 bases each). This CDR3 has 14 amino acids. Germline loops: CDR1 DFQATT, CDR2 SNEGSKA (reference sequence). V was pared by 3 bases and J by 4 bases, with 15 bases between. The CDR3 reads CSARHDREGETQYF. DNA for the CDR3: TGCAGTGCTAGGCACGACAGGGAGGGAGAGACCCAGTACTTC.

The rearrangement uses TRBV7-2 and TRBJ1-1; D gene unclear. This CDR3 contains 13 residues. CDR1 and CDR2 from the germline V gene are SGHTA and FQGNSA. Trimming removed 3 bases from V and 4 bases from J, with 9 bases in between. The CDR3 DNA reads TGTGCCAGCAGCTTCCCCCACGCCACTGAAGCTTTCTTT. Translated: CASSFPHATEAFF.

V is TRBV3-1 and J is TRBJ2-5, with unresolved D. Trimming took 5 bases from V and 3 from J, leaving 13 bases between them. Germline CDR1 LGHDT, CDR2 YNNKEL (reference sequence). This CDR3 is 14 amino acids long. This CDR3 reads CASSLLTAKETQYF. CDR3 DNA: TGTGCCAGCAGCTTATTGACGGCCAAAGAGACCCAGTACTTC.

This clonotype has at least ten counts. The V and J genes are TRBV7-8 and TRBJ2-7; D might be TRBD1 or TRBD2, each matching 5 bases. There are 14 residues in the CDR3. Germline V gives CDR1 SGHVS, CDR2 FQNEAQ. V lost 5 bases, J lost 5 bases, and 16 bases lay in between. CDR3 sequence: CASSRLEGPDEQYF. The CDR3 nucleotides are TGTGCCAGCAGCCGTTTAGAGGGACCCGACGAGCAGTACTTC.

The J gene is TRBJ2-5, the V gene TRBV7-2; D remains ambiguous. This CDR3 comprises 15 residues. Trimming pared 1 base from V and 6 bases from J, leaving 15 bases between. Germline CDR1 reads SGHTA; CDR2 reads FQGNSA. This CDR3 reads CASSLDVGESKTQYF. The CDR3 DNA sequence: TGTGCCAGCAGCTTAGATGTTGGTGAATCGAAGACCCAGTACTTC.

The CDR3 spells CASSIRLAGGQRSYNEQFF. In DNA form, the CDR3 reads TGTGCCAGCAGCATACGACTAGCGGGAGGTCAACGCTCCTACAATGAGCAGTTCTTC. The rearrangement uses TRBV5-6 and TRBJ2-1, with 13 bases fitting TRBD2. The V segment lost 4 bases and the J segment 0 bases; nucleotides outside the gene matches: 10. CDR1 is SGHDT and CDR2 is YYEEEE in the germline V gene. The CDR3 length is 19 residues.

This clonotype appeared many times. The V and J genes are TRBV7-2 and TRBJ2-1; D perhaps matches TRBD1 (6 bases). This CDR3 region has 13 residues. Looked up from germline, CDR1 is SGHTA and CDR2 is FQGNSA. V lost 6 bases, J lost 4 bases, and 10 bases lay in between. CDR3 in amino acids: CASSSTGYNEQFF. CDR3 DNA sequence: TGTGCCAGCAGTTCCACAGGGTACAATGAGCAGTTCTTC.

The V and J genes are TRBV7-8 and TRBJ1-1; possibly TRBD1 for D (5 bases). CDR3 length equals 13 residues. Germline CDR1 SGHVS, CDR2 FQNEAQ. V dropped 5 bases and J dropped 1 base, with 8 bases sitting between them. Here the CDR3 DNA reads TGTGCCAGCAGCGGCGACAGGAACACTGAAGCTTTCTTT. Its translation: CASSGDRNTEAFF.

The chain couples TRBV20-1 to TRBJ2-5; D gene uncertain. The germline CDR1 and CDR2 sequences are DFQATT and SNEGSKA (reference sequence). This CDR3 contains 11 residues. V dropped 6 bases and J dropped 2 bases, with 7 bases sitting between them. The CDR3 is CSACHQETQYF. In DNA form, the CDR3 reads TGCAGTGCGTGCCATCAAGAGACCCAGTACTTC.